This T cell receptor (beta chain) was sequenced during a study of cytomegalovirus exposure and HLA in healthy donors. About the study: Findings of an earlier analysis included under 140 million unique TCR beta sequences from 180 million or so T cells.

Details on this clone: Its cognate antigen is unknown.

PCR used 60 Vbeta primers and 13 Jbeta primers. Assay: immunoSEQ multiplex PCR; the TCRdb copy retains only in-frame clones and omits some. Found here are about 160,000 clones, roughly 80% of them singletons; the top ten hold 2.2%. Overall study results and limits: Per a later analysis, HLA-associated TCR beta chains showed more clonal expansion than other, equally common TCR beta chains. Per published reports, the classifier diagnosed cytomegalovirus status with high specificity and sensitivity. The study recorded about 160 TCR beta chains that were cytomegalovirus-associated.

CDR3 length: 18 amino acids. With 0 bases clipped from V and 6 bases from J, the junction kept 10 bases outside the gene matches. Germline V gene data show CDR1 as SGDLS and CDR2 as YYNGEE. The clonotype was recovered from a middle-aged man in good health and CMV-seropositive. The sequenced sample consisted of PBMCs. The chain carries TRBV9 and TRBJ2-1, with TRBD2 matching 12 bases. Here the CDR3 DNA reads TGTGCCAGCAGCGTAGCCCTTGGGACTAGCGGGTGGGGCAATGAGCAGTTCTTC. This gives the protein CASSVALGTSGWGNEQFF.